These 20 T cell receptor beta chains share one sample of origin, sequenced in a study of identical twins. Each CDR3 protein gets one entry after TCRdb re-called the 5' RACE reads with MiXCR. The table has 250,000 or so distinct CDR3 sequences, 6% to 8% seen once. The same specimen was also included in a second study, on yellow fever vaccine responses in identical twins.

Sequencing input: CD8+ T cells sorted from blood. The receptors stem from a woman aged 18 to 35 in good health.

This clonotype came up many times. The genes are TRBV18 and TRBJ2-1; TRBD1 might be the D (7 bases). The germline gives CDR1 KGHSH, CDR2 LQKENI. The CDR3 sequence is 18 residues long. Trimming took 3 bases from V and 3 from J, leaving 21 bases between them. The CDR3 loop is CASSPMMRGTAGYNEQFF. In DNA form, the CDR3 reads TGTGCCAGCTCACCTATGATGCGAGGGACAGCGGGCTACAATGAGCAGTTCTTC.

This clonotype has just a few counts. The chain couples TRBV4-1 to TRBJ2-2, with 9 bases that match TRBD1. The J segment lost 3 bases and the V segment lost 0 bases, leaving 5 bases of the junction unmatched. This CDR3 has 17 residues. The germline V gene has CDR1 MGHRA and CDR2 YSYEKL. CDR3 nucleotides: TGCGCCAGCAGCCAAGATAGGGGACAGGGTTACACCGGGGAGCTGTTTTTT. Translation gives CASSQDRGQGYTGELFF.

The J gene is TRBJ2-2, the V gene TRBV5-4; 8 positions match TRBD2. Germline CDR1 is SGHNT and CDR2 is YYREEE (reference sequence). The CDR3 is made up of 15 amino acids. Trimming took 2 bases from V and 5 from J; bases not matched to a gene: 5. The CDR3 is CASSLAGVETGELFF. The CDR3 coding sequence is TGTGCCAGCAGCTTAGCGGGAGTGGAGACCGGGGAGCTGTTTTTT.

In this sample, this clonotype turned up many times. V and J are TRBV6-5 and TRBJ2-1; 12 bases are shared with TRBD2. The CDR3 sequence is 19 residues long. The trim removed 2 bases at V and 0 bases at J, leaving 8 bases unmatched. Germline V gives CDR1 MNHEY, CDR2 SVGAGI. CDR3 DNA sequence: TGTGCCAGCAGTTACCCCAGGACTAGCGGGACTCGCTCCTACAATGAGCAGTTCTTC. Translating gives CASSYPRTSGTRSYNEQFF.

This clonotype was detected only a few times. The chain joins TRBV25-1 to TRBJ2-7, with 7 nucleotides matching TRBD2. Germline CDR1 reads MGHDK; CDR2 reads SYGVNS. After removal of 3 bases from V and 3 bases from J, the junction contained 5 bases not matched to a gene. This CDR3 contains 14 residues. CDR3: CASSDRTRIYEQYF. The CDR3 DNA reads TGTGCCAGCAGTGATAGGACTAGGATCTACGAGCAGTACTTC.

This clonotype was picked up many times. The CDR3 DNA is TGTGCCAGCAACCAGTGGGGGGTGGGGCAGCCCCAGCATTTT. Amino acids: CASNQWGVGQPQHF. The chain joins TRBV12-3 or TRBV12-4 to TRBJ1-5; D possibly corresponds to TRBD1 (5 bases). The V end lost 7 bases, the J end lost 7 bases, and 17 bases lay between the germline ends. The CDR3 is made up of 14 amino acids.

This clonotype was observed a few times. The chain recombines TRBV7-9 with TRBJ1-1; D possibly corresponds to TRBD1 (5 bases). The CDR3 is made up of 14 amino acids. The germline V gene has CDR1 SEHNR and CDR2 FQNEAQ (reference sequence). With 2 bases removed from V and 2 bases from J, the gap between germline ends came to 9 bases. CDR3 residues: CASSLPTGNTEAFF. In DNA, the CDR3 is TGTGCCAGCAGCTTACCTACAGGTAACACTGAAGCTTTCTTT.

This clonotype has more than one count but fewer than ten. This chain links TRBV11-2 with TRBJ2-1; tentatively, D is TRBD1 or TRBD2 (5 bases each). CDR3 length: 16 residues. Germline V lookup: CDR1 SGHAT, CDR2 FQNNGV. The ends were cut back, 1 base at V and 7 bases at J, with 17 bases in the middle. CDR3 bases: TGTGCCAGCAGCTTAGTCCGGGACCCCCAAGGGAATGAGCAGTTCTTC. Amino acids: CASSLVRDPQGNEQFF.

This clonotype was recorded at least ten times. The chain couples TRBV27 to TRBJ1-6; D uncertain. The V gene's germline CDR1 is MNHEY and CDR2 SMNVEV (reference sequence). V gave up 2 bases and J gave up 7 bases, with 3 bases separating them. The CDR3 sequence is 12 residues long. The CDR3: CASSLRNSPLHF. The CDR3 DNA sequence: TGTGCCAGCAGTTTAAGGAATTCACCCCTCCACTTT.

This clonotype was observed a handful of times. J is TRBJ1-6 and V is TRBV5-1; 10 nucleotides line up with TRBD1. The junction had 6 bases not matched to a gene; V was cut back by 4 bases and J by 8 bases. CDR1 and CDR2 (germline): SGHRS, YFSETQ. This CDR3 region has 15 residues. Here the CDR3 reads CASSPGTGADSPLHF. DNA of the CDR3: TGCGCCAGCAGCCCCGGGACAGGGGCGGATTCACCCCTCCACTTT.

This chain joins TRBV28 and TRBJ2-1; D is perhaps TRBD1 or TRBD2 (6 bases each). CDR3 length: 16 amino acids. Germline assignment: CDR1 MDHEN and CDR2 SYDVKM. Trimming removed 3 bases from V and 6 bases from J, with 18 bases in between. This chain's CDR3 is CASSFGRIGGPNEQFF. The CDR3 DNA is TGTGCCAGCAGTTTTGGGCGGATTGGGGGGCCCAATGAGCAGTTCTTC.

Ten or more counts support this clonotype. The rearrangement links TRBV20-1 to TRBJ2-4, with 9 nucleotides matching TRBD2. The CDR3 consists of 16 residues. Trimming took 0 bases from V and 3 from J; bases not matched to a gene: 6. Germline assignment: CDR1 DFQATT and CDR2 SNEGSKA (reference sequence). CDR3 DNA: TGCAGTGCTAGAGATGGGCGGGGGGGGGTCAAAAACATTCAGTACTTC. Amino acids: CSARDGRGGVKNIQYF.

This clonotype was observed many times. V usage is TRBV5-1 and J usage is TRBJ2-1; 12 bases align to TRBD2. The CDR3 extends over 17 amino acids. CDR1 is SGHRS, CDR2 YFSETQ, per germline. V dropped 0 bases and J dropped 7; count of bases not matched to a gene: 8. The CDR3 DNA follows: TGCGCCAGCAGCTTGGCCGCCGCTAGCGGGGGGGCTAATGAGCAGTTCTTC. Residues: CASSLAAASGGANEQFF.

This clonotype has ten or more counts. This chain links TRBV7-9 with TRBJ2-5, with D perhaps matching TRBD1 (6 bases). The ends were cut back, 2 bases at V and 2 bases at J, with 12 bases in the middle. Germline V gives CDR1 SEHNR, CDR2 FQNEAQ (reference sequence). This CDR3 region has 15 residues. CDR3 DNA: TGTGCCAGCAGCTTAAGAGGACAGTTACAAGAGACCCAGTACTTC. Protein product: CASSLRGQLQETQYF.

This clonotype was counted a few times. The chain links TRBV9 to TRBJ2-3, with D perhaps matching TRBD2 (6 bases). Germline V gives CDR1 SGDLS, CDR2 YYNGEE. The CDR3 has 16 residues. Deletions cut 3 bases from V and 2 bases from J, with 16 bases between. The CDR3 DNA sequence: TGTGCCAGCAGCGCAAAACTAGCCGCCCACACAGATACGCAGTATTTT. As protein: CASSAKLAAHTDTQYF.

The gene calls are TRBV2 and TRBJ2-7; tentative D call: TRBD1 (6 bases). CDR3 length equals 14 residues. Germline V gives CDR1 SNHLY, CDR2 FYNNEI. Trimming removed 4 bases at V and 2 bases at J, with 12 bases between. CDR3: CASSARRGPYEQYV. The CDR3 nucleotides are TGTGCCAGCAGTGCGCGCAGGGGACCCTACGAGCAGTACGTC.

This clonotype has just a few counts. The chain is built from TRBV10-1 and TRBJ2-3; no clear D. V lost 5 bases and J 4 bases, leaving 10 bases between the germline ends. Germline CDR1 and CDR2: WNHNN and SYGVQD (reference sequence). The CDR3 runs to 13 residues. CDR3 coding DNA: TGCGCCAGCAGTCACGACCAGCCAGATACGCAGTATTTT. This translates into CASSHDQPDTQYF.

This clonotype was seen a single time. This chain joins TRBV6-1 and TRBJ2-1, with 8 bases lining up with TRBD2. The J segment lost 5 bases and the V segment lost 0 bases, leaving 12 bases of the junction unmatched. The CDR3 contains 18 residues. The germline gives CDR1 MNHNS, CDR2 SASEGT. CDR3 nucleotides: TGTGCCAGCAGTGAAGCGCCGCCTGGCGCGGGGGGTCACAATGAGCAGTTCTTC. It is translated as CASSEAPPGAGGHNEQFF.

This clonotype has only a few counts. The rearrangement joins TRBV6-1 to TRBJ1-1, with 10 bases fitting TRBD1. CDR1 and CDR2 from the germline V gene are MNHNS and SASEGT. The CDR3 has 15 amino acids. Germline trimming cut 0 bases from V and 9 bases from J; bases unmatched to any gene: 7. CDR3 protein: CASSEAPRQGAQAFF. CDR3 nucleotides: TGTGCCAGCAGTGAAGCGCCCAGACAGGGGGCCCAAGCTTTCTTT.

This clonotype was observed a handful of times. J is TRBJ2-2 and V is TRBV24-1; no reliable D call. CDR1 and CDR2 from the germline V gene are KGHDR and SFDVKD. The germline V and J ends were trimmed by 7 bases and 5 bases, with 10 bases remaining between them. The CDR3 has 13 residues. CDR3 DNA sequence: TGTGCCACCAGAGGGATGTGGACCGGGGAGCTGTTTTTT. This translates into CATRGMWTGELFF.